This T cell receptor beta chain was recorded in a study of CD8+ T cells in alopecia areata. At the level of the study: Each day, treated patients took oral tofacitinib twice, at 5 to 10 mg per dose.

The table lists this clone with a few counts. The sequencing template was cDNA reverse transcribed from extracted RNA. TCRdb keeps only in-frame clones here, not all; method: immunoSEQ multiplex PCR. The table shows 130,000 to 150,000 clones, with 40% to 65% occurring only once. This clonotype was obtained from a human donor with alopecia areata. Specimen: CD4+ T cells sorted from blood, collected at week 0.

CDR3 DNA: TGCAGCGTATTAACGGGAGTTCACAAAAACATTCAGTACTTC. This codes for CSVLTGVHKNIQYF. This chain links TRBV29-1 with TRBJ2-4; weak D call: TRBD2 (6 bases). With 6 bases removed from V and 3 bases from J, the gap between germline ends came to 15 bases. The CDR3 runs 14 residues. Germline CDR1 and CDR2: SQVTM and ANQGSEA.